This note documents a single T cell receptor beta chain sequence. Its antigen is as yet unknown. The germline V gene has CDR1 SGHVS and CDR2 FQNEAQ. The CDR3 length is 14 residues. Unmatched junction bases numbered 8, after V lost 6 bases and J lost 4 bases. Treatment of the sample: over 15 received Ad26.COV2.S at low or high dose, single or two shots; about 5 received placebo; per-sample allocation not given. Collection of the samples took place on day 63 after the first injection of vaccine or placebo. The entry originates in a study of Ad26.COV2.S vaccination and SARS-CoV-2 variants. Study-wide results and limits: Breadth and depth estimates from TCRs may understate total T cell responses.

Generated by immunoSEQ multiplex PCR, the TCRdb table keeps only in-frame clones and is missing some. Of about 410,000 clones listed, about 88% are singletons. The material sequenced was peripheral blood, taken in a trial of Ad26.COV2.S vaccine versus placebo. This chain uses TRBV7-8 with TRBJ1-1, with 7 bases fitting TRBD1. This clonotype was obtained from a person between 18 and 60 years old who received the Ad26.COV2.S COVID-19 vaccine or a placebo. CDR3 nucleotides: TGTGCCAGCAGGGAGGGGGCCCAAGGCACTGAAGCTTTCTTT. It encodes CASREGAQGTEAFF. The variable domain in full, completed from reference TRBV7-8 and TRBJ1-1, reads GAGVSQSPRYKVAKRGQDVALRCDPISGHVSLFWYQQALGQGPEFLTYFQNEAQLDKSGLPSDRFFAERPEGSVSTLKIQRTQQEDSAVYLCASREGAQGTEAFFGQGTRLTVV.